The 14 T cell receptor beta chains presented below share a single source sample, sequenced in a study of T cell responses to AZD1222 COVID-19 vaccine. The repertoire was sequenced with immunoSEQ multiplex PCR; TCRdb's copy has only in-frame clones and lacks some. The profile covers about 97,000 clones, with around 93% appearing a single time and around 8% taken by the ten largest. This specimen consisted of peripheral blood, obtained on day 0 of AZD1222 vaccination. The receptors were gathered from an adult in good health.

The V call is TRBV6-5, the J call TRBJ2-2, with no clear D. The CDR3 covers 15 residues. Germline assignment: CDR1 MNHEY and CDR2 SVGAGI. V lost 4 bases, J lost 0 bases, and 9 bases lay in between. The CDR3 loop reads CASSFHSPNTGELFF. Written as DNA, the CDR3 is TGTGCCAGCAGTTTCCACAGTCCGAACACCGGGGAGCTGTTTTTT.

This chain joins TRBV30 and TRBJ1-4, with TRBD1 identical over 7 bases. The CDR3 totals 16 residues. V trimming: 1 base; J trimming: 4 bases; junction bases outside the gene matches: 9. CDR1 and CDR2 from the germline V gene are GTSNPN and SVGIG (reference sequence). The CDR3 region is CAWSAEQGLFNEKLFF. Here the CDR3 DNA reads TGTGCCTGGAGTGCCGAACAGGGGCTCTTTAATGAAAAACTGTTTTTT.

The chain employs TRBV28 and TRBJ1-1, with D unclear. CDR1 is MDHEN and CDR2 is SYDVKM in the germline V gene. There are 12 residues in the CDR3. V lost 3 bases, J lost 9 bases, and 11 bases lay in between. Written as DNA, the CDR3 is TGTGCCAGCAGTTTCGGACGGGCAAAAGCTTTCTTT. Its translation: CASSFGRAKAFF. Looking up the rest from reference TRBV28 and TRBJ1-1 gives the full variable domain: DVKVTQSSRYLVKRTGEKVFLECVQDMDHENMFWYRQDPGLGLRLIYFSYDVKMKEKGDIPEGYSVSREKKERFSLILESASTNQTSMYLCASSFGRAKAFFGQGTRLTVV.

The rearrangement joins TRBV15 to TRBJ1-5; no reliable D call. V lost 5 bases and J lost 0, with 8 bases in between. Germline loops: CDR1 LNHNV, CDR2 YYDKDF (reference sequence). The CDR3 covers 14 residues. DNA for the CDR3: TGTGCCACCAGCTCGGACCTTAGCAATCAGCCCCAGCATTTT. It encodes CATSSDLSNQPQHF.

V is TRBV11-2 and J is TRBJ1-1; no clear D. Germline V gene lookup returns CDR1 SGHAT and CDR2 FQNNGV. Trimming removed 5 bases from V and 1 base from J, with 14 bases in between. The length of the CDR3 is 15 residues. The DNA of the CDR3 is TGTGCCAGCAGCCGCCGGGGTGAGAGGAACACTGAAGCTTTCTTT. This sequence encodes CASSRRGERNTEAFF.

The V and J genes are TRBV12-3 or TRBV12-4 and TRBJ1-4; no definite D call. The V end lost 6 bases, the J end lost 6 bases, and 8 bases lay between the germline ends. The CDR3 sequence is 12 residues long. In DNA form, the CDR3 reads TGTGCCAGCAGCCTCCGGGATGAAAAACTGTTTTTT. It encodes CASSLRDEKLFF.

The chain combines TRBV14 with TRBJ2-6; tentatively, D is TRBD2 (5 bases). Germline V gene lookup returns CDR1 SGHDN and CDR2 FVKESK. Trimming shortened V by 0 bases and J by 2 bases, and 8 bases separated the two germline ends. CDR3 length equals 16 residues. The CDR3, as DNA: TGTGCCAGCAGCCAAGATCTCGGGACTGGGGCCAACGTCCTGACTTTC. Its protein is CASSQDLGTGANVLTF.

This chain uses TRBV7-9 with TRBJ1-1; TRBD1 is a possible D gene (6 bases). Germline V lookup: CDR1 SEHNR, CDR2 FQNEAQ (reference sequence). This CDR3 comprises 13 residues. Trimming took off 8 bases at V and 2 bases at J, with 12 bases between the two ends. The CDR3 DNA follows: TGTGCCAGCCGCGGGGGGCCCAACACTGAAGCTTTCTTT. This encodes CASRGGPNTEAFF.

This clone was observed once. V usage is TRBV5-5 and J usage is TRBJ1-2; no clear D. V gave up 4 bases and J gave up 5 bases, with 15 bases separating them. CDR1 SGHKS and CDR2 YYEKEE come from the germline V gene (reference sequence). The CDR3 has 14 residues. Here the CDR3 reads CASSPGEGGYGYTF. The CDR3 bases are TGTGCCAGCAGCCCCGGCGAGGGTGGGTATGGCTACACCTTC.

The chain recombines TRBV11-2 with TRBJ2-7; 8 bases align to TRBD1. The germline V gene has CDR1 SGHAT and CDR2 FQNNGV. CDR3 size: 14 residues. V shed 5 bases, J shed 4 bases, and the junction held 7 bases outside the gene matches. CDR3 sequence: CASSVPGTGYEQYF. The CDR3 coding sequence is TGTGCCAGCAGCGTCCCCGGGACAGGTTACGAGCAGTACTTC.

This chain joins TRBV7-2 and TRBJ1-6; D may be TRBD1 (5 bases). Trimming took off 2 bases at V and 8 bases at J, with 16 bases between the two ends. Per germline, CDR1 SGHTA and CDR2 FQGNSA. The CDR3 loop spans 16 amino acids. CDR3 nucleotides: TGTGCCAGCAGCTTAAGGGGCACCTGGGCCCATTCACCCCTCCACTTT. As protein: CASSLRGTWAHSPLHF.

This chain uses TRBV6-4 with TRBJ1-6, with D hard to call. CDR1 MRHNA and CDR2 SNTAGT come from the germline V gene. The CDR3 is made up of 13 amino acids. V lost 6 bases and J 7 bases, leaving 10 bases between the germline ends. The CDR3 protein is CASRDGINSPLHF. CDR3 nucleotides: TGTGCCAGCAGAGACGGCATAAATTCACCCCTCCACTTT.

This clone came up once. The V gene is TRBV3-1 (or the pseudogene TRBV3-2), the J gene TRBJ2-5, with D perhaps given as TRBD1 or TRBD2 (5 bases each). The germline gives CDR1 LGHDT, CDR2 YNNKEL (reference sequence). Trimming shortened V by 4 bases and J by 4 bases, and 13 bases separated the two germline ends. CDR3 length equals 14 residues. In DNA, the CDR3 is TGTGCCAGCAGCCTTCGGACGGGGCCAGAGACCCAGTACTTC. This encodes CASSLRTGPETQYF.

The V and J genes are TRBV5-1 and TRBJ2-1; D unclear. The CDR3 spans 13 residues. The V and J ends lost 2 bases and 10 bases respectively, with 13 bases between them. Germline V gene lookup returns CDR1 SGHRS and CDR2 YFSETQ. CDR3 sequence reads: CASSFTSSWEQFF. DNA of the CDR3: TGCGCCAGCAGCTTTACGTCGTCATGGGAGCAGTTCTTC.